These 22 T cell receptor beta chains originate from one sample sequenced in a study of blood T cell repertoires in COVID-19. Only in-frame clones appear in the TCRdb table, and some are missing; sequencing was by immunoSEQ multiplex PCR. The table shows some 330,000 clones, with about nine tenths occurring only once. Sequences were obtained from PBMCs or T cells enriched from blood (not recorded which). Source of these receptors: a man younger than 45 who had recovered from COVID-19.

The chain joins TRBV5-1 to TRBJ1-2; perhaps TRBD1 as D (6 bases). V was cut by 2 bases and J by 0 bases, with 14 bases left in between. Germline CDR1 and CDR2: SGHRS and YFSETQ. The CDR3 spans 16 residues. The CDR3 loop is CASSLATGSPNYGYTF. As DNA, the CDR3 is TGCGCCAGCAGCTTAGCTACAGGGAGCCCTAACTATGGCTACACCTTC.

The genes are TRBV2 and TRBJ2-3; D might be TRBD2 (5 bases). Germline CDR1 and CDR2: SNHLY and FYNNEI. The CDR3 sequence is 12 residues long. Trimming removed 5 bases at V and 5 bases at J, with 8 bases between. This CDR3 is CASSRGRDTQYF. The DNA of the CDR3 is TGTGCCAGCAGTCGGGGAAGAGATACGCAGTATTTT.

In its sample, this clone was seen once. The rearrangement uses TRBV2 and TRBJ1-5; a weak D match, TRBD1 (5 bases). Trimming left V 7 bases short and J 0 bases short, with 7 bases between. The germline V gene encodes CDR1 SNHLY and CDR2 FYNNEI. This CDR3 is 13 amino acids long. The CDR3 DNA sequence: TGTGCCAGCACTCAGGGTAGCAATCAGCCCCAGCATTTT. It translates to CASTQGSNQPQHF.

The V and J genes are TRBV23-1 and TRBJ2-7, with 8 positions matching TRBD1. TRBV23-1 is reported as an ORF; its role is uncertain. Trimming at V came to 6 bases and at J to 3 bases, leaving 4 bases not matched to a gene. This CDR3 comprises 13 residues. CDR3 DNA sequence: TGCGCCAGCAGGCGGGACAGGTGCTACGAGCAGTACTTC. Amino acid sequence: CASRRDRCYEQYF.

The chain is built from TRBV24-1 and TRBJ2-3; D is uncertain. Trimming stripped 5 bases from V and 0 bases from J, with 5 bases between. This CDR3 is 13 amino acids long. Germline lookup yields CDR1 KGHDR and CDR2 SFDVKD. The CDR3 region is CATSVRSTDTQYF. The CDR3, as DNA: TGTGCCACCAGTGTTCGGAGCACAGATACGCAGTATTTT.

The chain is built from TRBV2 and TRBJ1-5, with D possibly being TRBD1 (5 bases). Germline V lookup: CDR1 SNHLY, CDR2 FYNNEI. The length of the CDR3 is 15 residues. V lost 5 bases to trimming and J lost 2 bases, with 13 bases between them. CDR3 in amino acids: CASSLDSGGNQPQHF. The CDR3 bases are TGTGCCAGCAGTCTTGACTCGGGGGGCAATCAGCCCCAGCATTTT.

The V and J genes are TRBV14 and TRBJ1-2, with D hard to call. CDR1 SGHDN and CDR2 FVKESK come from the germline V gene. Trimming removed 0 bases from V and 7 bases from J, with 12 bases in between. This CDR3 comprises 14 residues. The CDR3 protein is CASSQEGGLFGYTF. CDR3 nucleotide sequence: TGTGCCAGCAGCCAAGAGGGAGGTCTTTTTGGCTACACCTTC.

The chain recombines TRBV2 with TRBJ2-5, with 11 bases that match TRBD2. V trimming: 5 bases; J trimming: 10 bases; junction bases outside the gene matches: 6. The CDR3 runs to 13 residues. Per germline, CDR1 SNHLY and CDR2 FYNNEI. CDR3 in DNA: TGTGCCAGCAGTATTAGCGGGGGGGTGGACCAGTACTTC. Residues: CASSISGGVDQYF.

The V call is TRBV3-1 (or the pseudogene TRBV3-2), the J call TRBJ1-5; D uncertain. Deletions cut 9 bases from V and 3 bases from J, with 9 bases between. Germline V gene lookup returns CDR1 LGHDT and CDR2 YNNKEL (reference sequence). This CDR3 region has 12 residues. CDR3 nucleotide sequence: TGTGCCAGACGCGGGTTCAATCAGCCCCAGCATTTT. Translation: CARRGFNQPQHF.

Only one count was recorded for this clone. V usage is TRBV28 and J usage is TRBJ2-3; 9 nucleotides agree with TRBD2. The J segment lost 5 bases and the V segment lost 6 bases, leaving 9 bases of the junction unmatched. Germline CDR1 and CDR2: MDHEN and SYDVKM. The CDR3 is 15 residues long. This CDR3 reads CASSSPRGGRDTQYF. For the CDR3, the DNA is TGTGCCAGCAGCTCTCCGCGGGGGGGCAGAGATACGCAGTATTTT.

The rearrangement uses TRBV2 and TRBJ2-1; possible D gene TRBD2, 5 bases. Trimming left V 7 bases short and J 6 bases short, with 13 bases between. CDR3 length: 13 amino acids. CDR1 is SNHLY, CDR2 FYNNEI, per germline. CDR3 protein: CASNPTSRNEQFF. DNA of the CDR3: TGTGCCAGCAATCCAACTAGTCGCAATGAGCAGTTCTTC.

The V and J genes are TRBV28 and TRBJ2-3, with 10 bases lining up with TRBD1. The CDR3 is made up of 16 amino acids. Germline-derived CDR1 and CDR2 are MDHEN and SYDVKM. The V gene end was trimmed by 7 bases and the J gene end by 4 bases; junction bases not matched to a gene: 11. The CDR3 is CASNLWDRGGPDTQYF. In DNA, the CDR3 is TGTGCCAGCAACCTTTGGGACAGGGGTGGGCCAGATACGCAGTATTTT.

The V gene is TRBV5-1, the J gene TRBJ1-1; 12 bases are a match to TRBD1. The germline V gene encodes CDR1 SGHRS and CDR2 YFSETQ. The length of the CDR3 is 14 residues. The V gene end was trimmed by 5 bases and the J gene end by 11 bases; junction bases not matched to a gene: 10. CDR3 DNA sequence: TGCGCCAGCAGTCTGGGGGACAGGGGGCTAGGGGCTTTCTTT. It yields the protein CASSLGDRGLGAFF.

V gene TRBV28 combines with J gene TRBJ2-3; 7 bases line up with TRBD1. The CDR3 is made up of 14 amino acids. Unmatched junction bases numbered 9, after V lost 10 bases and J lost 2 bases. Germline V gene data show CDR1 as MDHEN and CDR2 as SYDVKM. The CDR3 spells CATLGDSPTDTQYF. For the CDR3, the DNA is TGTGCCACCCTTGGGGACAGTCCCACAGATACGCAGTATTTT.

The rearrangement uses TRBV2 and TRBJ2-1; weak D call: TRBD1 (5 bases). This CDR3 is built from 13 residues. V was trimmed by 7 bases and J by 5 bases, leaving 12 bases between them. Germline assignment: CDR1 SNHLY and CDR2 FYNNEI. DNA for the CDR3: TGTGCCAGCAAGAGGACACTGAACAATGAGCAGTTCTTC. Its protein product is CASKRTLNNEQFF.

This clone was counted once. The CDR3 nucleotides are TGTGCCAGCAGTCCGTCCAGGGCCACTGAAGCTTTCTTT. Its protein product is CASSPSRATEAFF. The rearrangement joins TRBV12-3 or TRBV12-4 to TRBJ1-1; D might be TRBD1 (5 bases). The CDR3 is 13 residues long. Trimming took off 5 bases at V and 4 bases at J, with 11 bases between the two ends.

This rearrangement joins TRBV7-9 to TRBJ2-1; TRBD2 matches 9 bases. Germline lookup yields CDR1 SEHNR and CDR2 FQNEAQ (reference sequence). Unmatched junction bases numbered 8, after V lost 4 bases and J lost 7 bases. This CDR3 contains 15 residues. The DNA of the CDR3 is TGTGCCAGCAGCTCCCGGGTAGCGGGAGTAAATGAGCAGTTCTTC. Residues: CASSSRVAGVNEQFF.

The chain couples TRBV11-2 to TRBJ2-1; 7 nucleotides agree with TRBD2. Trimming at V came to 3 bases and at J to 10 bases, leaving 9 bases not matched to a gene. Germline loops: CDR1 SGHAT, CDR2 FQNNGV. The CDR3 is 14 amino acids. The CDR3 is CASSLDPGRAEQFF. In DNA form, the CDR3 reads TGTGCCAGCAGCTTGGATCCAGGGAGGGCCGAGCAGTTCTTC.

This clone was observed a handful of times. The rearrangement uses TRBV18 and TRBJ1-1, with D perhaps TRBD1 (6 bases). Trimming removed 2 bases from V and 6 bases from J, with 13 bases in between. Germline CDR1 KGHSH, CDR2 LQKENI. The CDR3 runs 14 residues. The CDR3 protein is CASSPGVGGAEAFF. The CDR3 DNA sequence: TGTGCCAGCTCACCAGGAGTAGGGGGGGCTGAAGCTTTCTTT.

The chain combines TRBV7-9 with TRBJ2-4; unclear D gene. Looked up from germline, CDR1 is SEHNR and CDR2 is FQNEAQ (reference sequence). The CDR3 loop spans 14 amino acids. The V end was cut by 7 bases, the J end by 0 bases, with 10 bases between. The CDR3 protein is CASNSGLAKNIQYF. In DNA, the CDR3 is TGTGCCAGCAACTCCGGGTTAGCCAAAAACATTCAGTACTTC. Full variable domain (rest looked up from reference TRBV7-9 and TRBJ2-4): DTGVSQNPRHKITKRGQNVTFRCDPISEHNRLYWYRQTLGQGPEFLTYFQNEAQLEKSRLLSDRFSAERPKGSFSTLEIQRTEQGDSAMYLCASNSGLAKNIQYFGAGTRLSVL.

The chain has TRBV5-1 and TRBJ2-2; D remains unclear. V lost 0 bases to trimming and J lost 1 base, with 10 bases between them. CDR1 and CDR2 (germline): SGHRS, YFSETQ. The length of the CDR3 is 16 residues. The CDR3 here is CASSLGHYGNTGELFF. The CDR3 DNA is TGCGCCAGCAGCTTGGGGCACTATGGGAACACCGGGGAGCTGTTTTTT.

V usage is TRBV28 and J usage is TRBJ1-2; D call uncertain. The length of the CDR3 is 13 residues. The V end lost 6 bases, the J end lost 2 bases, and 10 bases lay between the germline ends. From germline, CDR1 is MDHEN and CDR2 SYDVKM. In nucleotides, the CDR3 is TGTGCCAGCAGCTTACAACAGAACTATGGCTACACCTTC. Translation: CASSLQQNYGYTF.